A selection of T cell receptor beta chains follows, all from one sample in a study of T cells in Graves' hyperthyroidism and ophthalmopathy. TCRdb fed the multiplex PCR reads into MiXCR, producing one record per CDR3 protein. The sample includes around 800,000 distinct CDR3 sequences, 38% of them seen just once. Sequences were obtained from blood. These receptor sequences come from a man aged 18 to 29 with Graves' hyperthyroidism. The CDR3 runs from the conserved cysteine through the conserved F or W. D genes are given only for firm matches. The size of a clone is reported for some rows only, either as once, few or many, or as a class for expanded clones.

CDR3	DNA	size	V	J	D
CASSQWRGEAQYF	TGCGCCAGCAGCCAATGGAGGGGAGAGGCCCAGTACTTC	once	TRBV4-1	TRBJ2-5	.
CASSPKQGYLSGQYF	TGTGCCAGCAGTCCGAAACAGGGTTATCTCTCGGGGCAGTACTTC	once	TRBV28	TRBJ2-7	.
CSATGTKVAYEQYF	TGCAGTGCTACTGGGACTAAGGTGGCCTACGAGCAGTACTTC	.	TRBV20-1	TRBJ2-7	TRBD2
CASSSVDRGREETQYF	TGTGCCAGCAGCTCCGTCGACAGGGGGCGAGAAGAGACCCAGTACTTC	few	TRBV7-9	TRBJ2-5	TRBD1
CASSLSTLLGDTGELFF	TGTGCCAGCAGCTTATCTACCTTGCTTGGGGACACCGGGGAGCTGTTTTTT	.	TRBV7-9	TRBJ2-2	.
CASGGVADTGELFF	TGTGCCAGCGGGGGGGTAGCGGACACCGGGGAGCTGTTTTTT	.	TRBV4-2	TRBJ2-2	TRBD2
CASSQELAGSGEQYF	TGCGCCAGCAGCCAAGAGCTAGCGGGATCTGGAGAGCAGTACTTC	few	TRBV5-1	TRBJ2-7	TRBD2
CASSQDFGELFF	TGCGCCAGCAGCCAAGATTTCGGGGAGCTGTTTTTT	.	TRBV4-3	TRBJ2-2	.
CASSTPGQSRETQYF	TGTGCCAGCAGTACGCCCGGACAGTCGAGGGAGACCCAGTACTTC	.	TRBV12-3/TRBV12-4	TRBJ2-5	.
CSGGARAGAEAFF	TGCAGCGGGGGGGCTAGGGCGGGGGCTGAAGCTTTCTTT	few	TRBV29-1	TRBJ1-1	.
CASSRSGTLSQPQHF	TGTGCCAGCAGCCGCAGCGGGACATTAAGTCAGCCCCAGCATTTT	.	TRBV12-3/TRBV12-4	TRBJ1-5	.
CSARGDPKTEAFF	TGCAGTGCTAGGGGGGATCCGAAAACTGAAGCTTTCTTT	.	TRBV20-1	TRBJ1-1	.
CATSRGELQYTEAFF	TGTGCCACCAGCAGAGGAGAGCTCCAGTACACTGAAGCTTTCTTT	many	TRBV15	TRBJ1-1	.
CASSPITTENNEKLFF	TGTGCCAGCAGCCCCATCACTACAGAAAATAATGAAAAACTGTTTTTT	few	TRBV7-9	TRBJ1-4	.
CASRWTGETEAFF	TGTGCCAGCAGATGGACAGGGGAGACTGAAGCTTTCTTT	many	TRBV12-3/TRBV12-4	TRBJ1-1	TRBD1
CSARDQIGGSGANVLTF	TGCAGTGCTAGAGATCAGATCGGGGGCTCTGGGGCCAACGTCCTGACTTTC	few	TRBV20-1	TRBJ2-6	.
CSVEDSTTSYEQYF	TGCAGCGTTGAAGACAGTACAACCTCCTACGAGCAGTACTTC	many	TRBV29-1	TRBJ2-7	.
CASSQIGRGSGANVLTF	TGCGCCAGCAGCCAGATAGGCCGTGGATCTGGGGCCAACGTCCTGACTTTC	few	TRBV25-1	TRBJ2-6	.
CASSLGDLPSGANVLTF	TGCGCCAGCAGCTTGGGGGACCTTCCCTCTGGGGCCAACGTCCTGACTTTC	few	TRBV5-1	TRBJ2-6	.
CASSAFTGILDYGYTF	TGTGCCAGCAGCGCCTTTACAGGGATATTAGACTATGGCTACACCTTC	many	TRBV9	TRBJ1-2	.
CAISESGLGTGELFF	TGTGCCATCAGTGAGTCGGGACTCGGCACCGGGGAGCTGTTTTTT	few	TRBV10-3	TRBJ2-2	.
CSASGGTGASYEKLFF	TGCAGTGCTAGCGGAGGGACAGGGGCCTCGTATGAAAAACTGTTTTTT	.	TRBV20-1	TRBJ1-4	TRBD1
CAISGTGSDNSPLHF	TGTGCCATCAGTGGTACAGGGTCCGATAATTCACCCCTCCACTTT	.	TRBV10-3	TRBJ1-6	.
CASSLRAGFTEAFF	TGTGCCAGCAGCTTAAGGGCGGGTTTCACTGAAGCTTTCTTT	.	TRBV7-8	TRBJ1-1	.
CASSLGLAWTQYF	TGTGCCAGCAGCTTAGGATTAGCCTGGACCCAGTACTTC	few	TRBV7-8	TRBJ2-5	.